The present entry profiles one T cell receptor (beta chain) with its context. The antigen is unknown. Germline lookup yields CDR1 LNHDA and CDR2 SQIVND (reference sequence). The CDR3 spans 16 residues. V was trimmed by 9 bases and J by 1 base, leaving 18 bases between them. The sample originates from a study of cytomegalovirus exposure and HLA in healthy donors. Background on the study: From donors who were HLA-typed, an early data release held about 89 million unique TCRs. General study points: Within an earlier analysis, most TCR beta V segments proved productive either about 90% or about 30% of the time.

PCR was performed using 60 Vbeta and 13 Jbeta primers. Sequencing used immunoSEQ multiplex PCR; TCRdb keeps in-frame clones, though not all of them. Of some 65,000 clones listed, approximately 67% are singletons. This receptor was identified in a man aged 25-45 years in good health and CMV-seronegative. Sequenced material: PBMCs. This rearrangement joins TRBV19 to TRBJ2-2; D possibly corresponds to TRBD2 (7 bases). CDR3 region: CASKDPGGQNTGELFF. CDR3 DNA sequence: TGTGCCAGCAAAGATCCCGGGGGGCAGAACACCGGGGAGCTGTTTTTT.